One and the same sample provided the 20 T cell receptor beta chains below, sequenced in a study of long-term antiretroviral therapy in people with HIV. The authors ran the immunoSEQ assay, v3.0, at survey level. The protocol was immunoSEQ multiplex PCR, while the TCRdb copy is restricted to in-frame clones and leaves out a portion. The sample has around 36,000 clones; approximately 74% are singletons. Specimen: unsorted PBMCs, collected 3 years after starting antiretroviral therapy. The receptors were gathered from a man aged 50 to 59 with HIV.

The V call is TRBV7-6, the J call TRBJ1-3; no clear D. V shed 4 bases and J shed 2 bases, with 9 bases lying between them. Germline V lookup: CDR1 SGHVS, CDR2 FNYEAQ. This CDR3 is built from 14 residues. Here the CDR3 DNA reads TGTGCCAGCAGCTCTACACAGACTGGAAACACCATATATTTT. Translating it yields CASSSTQTGNTIYF.

Note on this clone: Different DNA sequences within this sample yield the same CDR3. J is TRBJ2-7 and V is TRBV18; D may be TRBD1 (6 bases). The germline V and J ends were trimmed by 3 bases and 7 bases, with 10 bases remaining between them. The CDR3 sequence is 12 residues long. Looked up from germline, CDR1 is KGHSH and CDR2 is LQKENI. CDR3 sequence (DNA): TGTGCCAGCTCACCTAACAGGGAAGAGCAGTACTTC. Amino acids: CASSPNREEQYF.

The chain has TRBV19 and TRBJ2-7; D may be TRBD1 or TRBD2 (6 bases each). The CDR3 consists of 14 residues. The V gene's germline CDR1 is LNHDA and CDR2 SQIVND (reference sequence). Trimming cost V 6 bases and J 5 bases, with 17 bases left between them. This CDR3 is CASRDGGTKNEQYF. DNA of the CDR3: TGTGCCAGTAGGGACGGAGGGACAAAGAACGAGCAGTACTTC.

J is TRBJ1-1 and V is TRBV29-1; D gene unclear. V was cut by 7 bases and J by 4 bases, with 16 bases left in between. The CDR3 totals 13 residues. Germline CDR1 reads SQVTM; CDR2 reads ANQGSEA. CDR3 bases: TGCAGCGCCCGAGAAATAGGCAGCACTGAAGCTTTCTTT. Protein sequence: CSAREIGSTEAFF.

The CDR3 here is CSVDRPLREHSPTDTQYF. CDR3 in DNA: TGCAGCGTTGACCGACCCCTACGCGAGCACTCTCCCACAGATACGCAGTATTTT. This chain joins TRBV29-1 and TRBJ2-3, with no clear D. V dropped 3 bases and J dropped 2 bases, with 24 bases sitting between them. CDR1 and CDR2 (germline): SQVTM, ANQGSEA. The CDR3 spans 18 residues.

The chain links TRBV19 to TRBJ2-7; 11 nucleotides line up with TRBD2. The CDR3 consists of 14 residues. The germline CDR1 and CDR2 sequences are LNHDA and SQIVND (reference sequence). V shed 3 bases, J shed 3 bases, and the junction held 1 base outside the gene matches. The CDR3: CASSITSGSYEQYF. CDR3 DNA: TGTGCCAGTAGTATCACTAGCGGGAGCTACGAGCAGTACTTC.

This chain uses TRBV7-2 with TRBJ2-5, with D unclear. Germline CDR1 and CDR2: SGHTA and FQGNSA. The CDR3 is 13 residues long. The V gene lost 0 bases and the J gene lost 5 bases, with 7 bases spanning the gap. CDR3 amino acids: CASSLATRETQYF. CDR3 sequence (DNA): TGTGCCAGCAGCTTAGCAACCCGCGAGACCCAGTACTTC.

The chain carries TRBV11-1 and TRBJ1-2; 7 bases match TRBD1. Germline values: CDR1 SGHAT, CDR2 FQDESV (reference sequence). This CDR3 contains 15 residues. Germline trimming cut 1 base from V and 8 bases from J; bases unmatched to any gene: 10. The CDR3 DNA reads as TGTGCCAGCAGCTTAGGGGGATGGACAGGCCGGGGCTACACCTTC. Amino acid sequence: CASSLGGWTGRGYTF.

The chain recombines TRBV7-8 with TRBJ2-5; 8 bases match TRBD1. The CDR3 spans 15 residues. J gave up 5 bases and V 4 bases, and 9 bases lay outside the gene matches. Germline V gives CDR1 SGHVS, CDR2 FQNEAQ. CDR3 region: CASSSFRGRGETQYF. The CDR3 DNA is TGTGCCAGCAGCTCCTTCAGGGGGCGCGGGGAGACCCAGTACTTC.

The chain has TRBV5-1 and TRBJ2-7, with TRBD1 identical over 8 bases. Looked up from germline, CDR1 is SGHRS and CDR2 is YFSETQ. V was pared by 5 bases and J by 3 bases, with 4 bases of the junction left unmatched. CDR3 size: 13 residues. CDR3 loop: CASRAGTGYEQYF. The CDR3 DNA reads TGCGCCAGCAGGGCCGGGACAGGCTACGAGCAGTACTTC.

The genes are TRBV6-6 and TRBJ1-5; D call uncertain. The germline V and J ends were trimmed by 1 base and 0 bases, with 7 bases remaining between them. Per germline, CDR1 MNHNY and CDR2 SVGAGI (reference sequence). The CDR3 runs 15 residues. CDR3 coding DNA: TGTGCCAGCAGTTACTTTGACCTTAGCAATCAGCCCCAGCATTTT. Its protein is CASSYFDLSNQPQHF.

The chain joins TRBV5-6 to TRBJ2-2; 14 bases align to TRBD2. Germline-derived CDR1 and CDR2 are SGHDT and YYEEEE. The trim removed 4 bases at V and 7 bases at J, leaving 9 bases unmatched. This CDR3 contains 17 residues. CDR3 in amino acids: CASSLGLAGGWNGELFF. CDR3 coding DNA: TGTGCCAGCAGCCTCGGACTAGCGGGAGGTTGGAACGGGGAGCTGTTTTTT.

The chain combines TRBV18 with TRBJ2-5; D is ambiguous. Trimming stripped 6 bases from V and 2 bases from J, with 4 bases between. The CDR3 is 11 amino acids. Germline V gives CDR1 KGHSH, CDR2 LQKENI. CDR3 sequence reads: CASSGQETQYF. The CDR3 nucleotides read TGTGCCAGCTCGGGGCAAGAGACCCAGTACTTC.

The chain couples TRBV11-3 to TRBJ2-5; 9 bases are a match to TRBD2. The V segment lost 5 bases and the J segment 4 bases; nucleotides outside the gene matches: 5. The V gene's germline CDR1 is SGHNT and CDR2 YENEEA. The CDR3 is made up of 14 amino acids. In DNA, the CDR3 is TGTGCCAGCAGCCCGGGACTAGCAGGAGAGACCCAGTACTTC. Residues: CASSPGLAGETQYF.

The rearrangement links TRBV15 to TRBJ2-3; 9 bases agree with TRBD1. The germline V gene encodes CDR1 LNHNV and CDR2 YYDKDF (reference sequence). The ends lost 1 base at V and 6 bases at J; junction bases unmatched: 5. The CDR3 length is 15 residues. CDR3 region: CATSRVLQGADTQYF. The CDR3 DNA follows: TGTGCCACCAGCAGAGTCCTACAGGGGGCGGATACGCAGTATTTT.

The chain couples TRBV5-1 to TRBJ2-5, with D possibly matching TRBD1 (6 bases). Germline V gene data show CDR1 as SGHRS and CDR2 as YFSETQ. The CDR3 totals 14 residues. V shed 5 bases and J shed 1 base, with 12 bases lying between them. The CDR3 loop is CASRLGQSQETQYF. The CDR3, as DNA: TGCGCCAGCAGATTAGGACAGTCCCAAGAGACCCAGTACTTC.

The CDR3: CASSLTASFYNEQFF. CDR3 DNA sequence: TGTGCCAGCAGTTTGACGGCGTCTTTTTACAATGAGCAGTTCTTC. The chain is built from TRBV7-8 and TRBJ2-1; D is ambiguous. V was trimmed by 6 bases and J by 4 bases, leaving 16 bases between them. Per the germline V gene, CDR1 is SGHVS and CDR2 is FQNEAQ. The CDR3 is 15 residues long.

The rearrangement uses TRBV7-2 and TRBJ2-7; D not resolved. The CDR3 loop spans 13 amino acids. The V end was cut by 0 bases, the J end by 4 bases, with 7 bases between. In germline, CDR1 is SGHTA, CDR2 FQGNSA. The CDR3 nucleotides are TGTGCCAGCAGCTTAGCCGCCAGGTACGAGCAGTACTTC. Protein: CASSLAARYEQYF. The full variable domain, with the rest looked up from reference TRBV7-2 and TRBJ2-7, is GAGVSQSPSNKVTEKGKDVELRCDPISGHTALYWYRQSLGQGLEFLIYFQGNSAPDKSGLPSDRFSAERTGGSVSTLTIQRTQQEDSAVYLCASSLAARYEQYFGPGTRLTVT.

The chain has TRBV7-2 and TRBJ1-2, with 9 bases matching TRBD1. This CDR3 is 14 amino acids long. The V segment lost 3 bases and the J segment 4 bases; nucleotides outside the gene matches: 3. Germline assignment: CDR1 SGHTA and CDR2 FQGNSA. CDR3 in amino acids: CASSFTDRGYGYTF. For the CDR3, the DNA is TGTGCCAGCAGCTTCACGGACAGGGGCTATGGCTACACCTTC.

The chain couples TRBV5-1 to TRBJ1-1, with D uncertain. The CDR3 is made up of 15 amino acids. The germline CDR1 and CDR2 sequences are SGHRS and YFSETQ. The V and J ends lost 4 bases and 0 bases respectively, with 13 bases between them. The CDR3 DNA reads as TGCGCCAGCAGCCGGGGAGAGGCCGTGAACACTGAAGCTTTCTTT. It specifies CASSRGEAVNTEAFF.